Listed below are T cell receptor beta chains from one sample, sequenced in a study of early T cells in non-severe SARS-CoV-2 infection. TCRdb reprocessed the 5' RACE reads with MiXCR, giving one entry per CDR3 protein. The sample has approximately 22,000 distinct CDR3 sequences, roughly 5.6% seen once. Sample: whole blood, taken at baseline. The source is an adult who was a healthcare worker with PCR-confirmed SARS-CoV-2 infection or an uninfected control (not recorded which). Both conserved end residues are part of each CDR3. The order of the fields is J gene, V gene, clone size, D gene, CDR3 protein, CDR3 DNA. A D gene is named only where the DNA matches it firmly. Expanded clones are given a class, and other clones once, few, many or no size at all.

>TRBJ2-1|TRBV18|few|.
CASSPQDPSYNEQFF
TGTGCCAGCTCACCACAAGATCCCTCCTACAATGAGCAGTTCTTC
>TRBJ2-7|TRBV19|many|.
CASSTGSYEQYF
TGTGCCAGTAGTACAGGGTCCTACGAGCAGTACTTC
>TRBJ1-5|TRBV6-2/TRBV6-3|few|.
CASKKRGGNQPQHF
TGTGCCAGCAAAAAAAGAGGGGGCAATCAGCCCCAGCATTTT
>TRBJ2-7|TRBV28|many|TRBD1
CASSDGQGDEQYF
TGTGCCAGCAGTGACGGACAGGGTGACGAGCAGTACTTC
>TRBJ2-1|TRBV7-9|many|.
CASSSGQQFF
TGTGCCAGCAGCTCCGGTCAACAGTTCTTC
>TRBJ2-7|TRBV19|.|TRBD1
CASSITGTGGNEQYF
TGTGCCAGTAGTATCACCGGGACAGGGGGCAACGAGCAGTACTTC
>TRBJ2-1|TRBV7-6|few|.
CASSPMGLYNEQFF
TGTGCCAGCAGCCCGATGGGACTTTACAATGAGCAGTTCTTC
>TRBJ2-5|TRBV20-1|medium-sized|TRBD1
CSATGTGPETQYF
TGCAGTGCTACCGGGACAGGCCCAGAGACCCAGTACTTC
>TRBJ2-6|TRBV12-3/TRBV12-4|.|.
CASSFALSGANVLTF
TGTGCCAGCAGTTTCGCGCTCTCTGGGGCCAACGTCCTGACTTTC
>TRBJ1-3|TRBV7-2|many|TRBD1
CASSWGQGTGNTIYF
TGTGCCAGCAGCTGGGGACAGGGAACCGGAAACACCATATATTTT
>TRBJ1-2|TRBV6-5|.|.
CASSLVGDGYGYTF
TGTGCCAGCAGTTTAGTAGGGGACGGCTATGGCTACACCTTC
>TRBJ1-6|TRBV2|many|.
CASSQGQGSPLHF
TGTGCCAGCAGCCAGGGGCAGGGTTCACCCCTCCACTTT
>TRBJ2-7|TRBV3-1|.|.
CASAATGPYEQYF
TGTGCCAGCGCCGCCACAGGTCCCTACGAGCAGTACTTC
>TRBJ1-2|TRBV15|many|.
CATSRPLYGYTF
TGTGCCACCAGCAGACCCCTCTATGGCTACACCTTC
>TRBJ2-4|TRBV12-3/TRBV12-4|few|TRBD2
CASSPPGGGNIQYF
TGTGCCAGCAGCCCACCGGGGGGGGGAAACATTCAGTACTTC
>TRBJ2-3|TRBV20-1|.|TRBD2
CSARVPSGDDTQYF
TGCAGTGCTAGAGTCCCTAGCGGGGACGATACGCAGTATTTT
>TRBJ2-1|TRBV6-6|.|.
CASSPPENSYNEQFF
TGTGCCAGCAGTCCTCCGGAGAACTCCTACAATGAGCAGTTCTTC
>TRBJ2-7|TRBV7-3|.|TRBD1
CASSPNPGTGFSYEQYF
TGTGCCAGCAGCCCAAACCCTGGGACAGGGTTCTCCTACGAGCAGTACTTC
>TRBJ2-2|TRBV7-9|.|TRBD2
CASSRLAGNTGELFF
TGTGCCAGCAGCCGACTAGCGGGGAACACCGGGGAGCTGTTTTTT
>TRBJ1-1|TRBV7-9|few|TRBD1
CASSWDRGPQTNTEAFF
TGTGCCAGCAGCTGGGACAGGGGCCCGCAGACGAACACTGAAGCTTTCTTT
>TRBJ1-1|TRBV10-2|many|.
CASGAESAFF
TGCGCCTCGGGTGCAGAGTCTGCTTTCTTT
>TRBJ1-5|TRBV6-6|.|.
CASSPHRTGSNQPQHF
TGTGCCAGCAGCCCCCATCGGACGGGGAGCAATCAGCCCCAGCATTTT
>TRBJ1-2|TRBV27|few|TRBD1
CASSAGQGVGGYTF
TGTGCCAGCAGTGCGGGACAGGGAGTAGGCGGCTACACCTTC
>TRBJ1-3|TRBV3-1|.|.
CASSQDQRRGSGGTIYF
TGTGCCAGCAGCCAAGATCAGAGAAGGGGCTCGGGGGGCACCATATATTTT
>TRBJ2-3|TRBV18|many|.
CASSPPVEGTQYF
TGTGCCAGCTCACCCCCCGTGGAGGGTACGCAGTATTTT
>TRBJ1-5|TRBV5-6|many|.
CASSLAEGGLYGNQPQHF
TGTGCCAGCAGCTTAGCTGAAGGAGGATTATACGGCAATCAGCCCCAGCATTTT
>TRBJ2-3|TRBV20-1|many|.
CSARIYRSDTQYF
TGCAGTGCTAGAATCTACAGGTCAGATACGCAGTATTTT
>TRBJ1-1|TRBV7-3|many|TRBD1
CASSSRGTTEAFF
TGTGCCAGCAGCTCCAGGGGGACCACTGAAGCTTTCTTT
>TRBJ2-1|TRBV12-3/TRBV12-4|.|.
CASSLGAGREQFF
TGTGCCAGCAGCCTTGGGGCGGGGCGTGAGCAGTTCTTC
>TRBJ2-5|TRBV2|many|.
CASRLEPQETQYF
TGTGCCAGCAGGCTGGAGCCTCAAGAGACCCAGTACTTC
>TRBJ2-1|TRBV7-3|many|.
CASSLMGEVESYNEQFF
TGTGCCAGCAGCTTAATGGGGGAGGTGGAATCCTACAATGAGCAGTTCTTC
>TRBJ1-3|TRBV10-3|.|.
CAISESGRTGNTIYF
TGTGCCATCAGTGAGTCTGGACGGACTGGAAACACCATATATTTT
>TRBJ2-7|TRBV19|medium-sized|.
CATAPTDLYEQYF
TGTGCCACCGCCCCGACAGATCTCTACGAGCAGTACTTC
>TRBJ2-7|TRBV12-3/TRBV12-4|.|TRBD2
CASSVKRGGPYEQYF
TGTGCCAGCAGCGTTAAGCGGGGGGGCCCGTACGAGCAGTACTTC
>TRBJ2-5|TRBV5-1|few|.
CASRYEETQYF
TGCGCCAGCAGATACGAAGAGACCCAGTACTTC
>TRBJ2-1|TRBV5-5|few|.
CASSPKHETPPGEQFF
TGTGCCAGCAGCCCGAAACACGAAACTCCTCCCGGTGAGCAGTTCTTC
>TRBJ1-2|TRBV4-3|.|.
CASSQGSGFYGYTF
TGCGCCAGCAGCCAAGGATCAGGGTTCTATGGCTACACCTTC
>TRBJ1-4|TRBV12-3/TRBV12-4|.|.
CASSPDSPRPEKLFF
TGTGCCAGCAGCCCTGACAGCCCCCGTCCCGAAAAACTGTTTTTT
>TRBJ1-1|TRBV6-4|.|TRBD1
CASRRTGGAVNTEAFF
TGTGCCAGCAGACGGACAGGGGGCGCGGTGAACACTGAAGCTTTCTTT
>TRBJ2-7|TRBV10-3|.|TRBD2
CAIRNLREGTYEQYF
TGTGCCATCAGGAACCTCAGGGAGGGAACCTACGAGCAGTACTTC
>TRBJ2-7|TRBV7-8|few|.
CASSLLAPTYEQYF
TGTGCCAGCAGCTTACTGGCACCTACCTACGAGCAGTACTTC
>TRBJ2-1|TRBV10-3|many|.
CAISESTGQFF
TGTGCCATCAGTGAGTCGACGGGGCAGTTCTTC
>TRBJ2-2|TRBV6-2/TRBV6-3|.|.
CASSIDTGELFF
TGTGCCAGCAGTATAGACACCGGGGAGCTGTTTTTT
>TRBJ1-1|TRBV7-2|many|.
CASSLEHTSNTEAFF
TGTGCCAGCAGCTTAGAACACACATCGAACACTGAAGCTTTCTTT
>TRBJ2-1|TRBV7-3|many|.
CASSATRTTSSYNEQFF
TGTGCCAGCAGCGCCACCCGTACGACTAGCTCCTACAATGAGCAGTTCTTC
>TRBJ1-1|TRBV4-3|many|.
CASSQAQTVFF
TGCGCCAGCAGCCAAGCCCAGACCGTATTCTTT
>TRBJ2-7|TRBV20-1|many|TRBD1
CSASPQGDYEQYF
TGCAGTGCTAGTCCGCAGGGGGACTACGAGCAGTACTTC
>TRBJ2-2|TRBV12-3/TRBV12-4|few|TRBD1
CATTRQGNTGELFF
TGTGCCACCACGAGACAGGGAAACACCGGGGAGCTGTTTTTT
>TRBJ2-7|TRBV6-6|many|.
CASRAPGPAGDEQYF
TGTGCCAGCCGAGCCCCGGGGCCAGCGGGTGACGAGCAGTACTTC
>TRBJ2-1|TRBV10-3|.|TRBD2
CAISESTSADNEQFF
TGTGCCATCAGTGAGTCTACTAGCGCGGACAATGAGCAGTTCTTC
>TRBJ1-3|TRBV20-1|many|.
CSANSRGESGNTIYF
TGCAGTGCTAACTCCAGGGGAGAATCTGGAAACACCATATATTTT
>TRBJ2-1|TRBV20-1|medium-sized|.
CSARDWSSFHNEQFF
TGCAGTGCTAGAGATTGGAGTAGCTTTCACAATGAGCAGTTCTTC
>TRBJ2-2|TRBV7-6|many|.
CASSSTGRMFF
TGTGCCAGCAGCTCGACAGGGAGGATGTTTTTT
>TRBJ2-7|TRBV6-2/TRBV6-3|few|TRBD1
CASSYSSRGQWEQYF
TGTGCCAGCAGTTACTCGAGCAGGGGGCAGTGGGAGCAGTACTTC
>TRBJ2-3|TRBV10-2|many|.
CASSESVRDTQYF
TGCGCCAGCAGTGAGTCGGTCCGGGATACGCAGTATTTT
>TRBJ2-2|TRBV11-3|few|.
CASSLGLWSTGELFF
TGTGCCAGCAGCTTAGGACTTTGGAGCACCGGGGAGCTGTTTTTT